Listed below are T cell receptor beta chains from one sample, sequenced in a study of tumor and adjacent non-tumor tissue in lung cancer. TCRdb re-derived calls from the multiplex PCR reads in MiXCR, one entry per CDR3 protein. Among about 75,000 distinct CDR3 sequences listed, roughly 73% were seen once. Sequenced material: lung tumor tissue. These receptors originate from a woman between 45 and 65 years old with non-small cell lung cancer. Both conserved end residues are part of each CDR3. Each record gives: V gene, D gene, clone size, J gene, CDR3 DNA, CDR3 protein. D genes are given only for firm matches. The size field is filled for only some rows; it gives once, few, many or a size class.

V gene: TRBV29-1; D gene: TRBD1; clone size: NA; J gene: TRBJ2-7; CDR3 DNA: TGCAGCGTGCTCAGGACAGGGGACGGGTATGAGCAGTACTTC; CDR3 protein: CSVLRTGDGYEQYF
V gene: TRBV20-1; D gene: TRBD2; clone size: few; J gene: TRBJ2-1; CDR3 DNA: TGCAGTGCTCTCGGGGGGCTAGCGGGAGGGAGCTCCTACAATGAGCAGTTCTTC; CDR3 protein: CSALGGLAGGSSYNEQFF
V gene: TRBV11-2; D gene: NA; clone size: once; J gene: TRBJ1-1; CDR3 DNA: TGTGCCAGCAGCCTACTAATGCTGGGAACTGAAGCTTACTTT; CDR3 protein: CASSLLMLGTEAYF
V gene: TRBV11-2; D gene: TRBD2; clone size: NA; J gene: TRBJ2-3; CDR3 DNA: TGTGCCAACAGCTTCGGTGGGAGGGCAATAGATACACAGTATTTT; CDR3 protein: CANSFGGRAIDTQYF
V gene: TRBV6-1; D gene: NA; clone size: few; J gene: TRBJ2-1; CDR3 DNA: TGTGTCAGCAGTGAGCAGACCCAGGGGCAGTTCTTC; CDR3 protein: CVSSEQTQGQFF
V gene: TRBV28; D gene: NA; clone size: few; J gene: TRBJ1-1; CDR3 DNA: TGTGCCAGCAGTTTATCGGTAGGAACTGAAGCTTCCTTT; CDR3 protein: CASSLSVGTEASF
V gene: TRBV11-2; D gene: NA; clone size: NA; J gene: TRBJ2-1; CDR3 DNA: TGTGTCTGCAGCTTTGGCAGCGCCGACAATGAGCAGTTCTTC; CDR3 protein: CVCSFGSADNEQFF
V gene: TRBV28; D gene: NA; clone size: NA; J gene: TRBJ2-1; CDR3 DNA: TGTGTCAGCAGTTTATTCAAGGGGGGCTTTTTTACAGCGAATGAGCAGTTCTTC; CDR3 protein: CVSSLFKGGFFTANEQFF
V gene: TRBV6-6; D gene: TRBD1; clone size: NA; J gene: TRBJ1-2; CDR3 DNA: TGTGCCAGCGGAGGGGGCTCAGCTAATTATGGTCACACCTTC; CDR3 protein: CASGGGSANYGHTF
V gene: TRBV6-5; D gene: NA; clone size: NA; J gene: TRBJ1-4; CDR3 DNA: TGTGCCAGCAGTCATATTAATCCGGGGGGCTCTAATGAAAAACTGTTTTTT; CDR3 protein: CASSHINPGGSNEKLFF
V gene: TRBV5-6; D gene: TRBD2; clone size: many; J gene: TRBJ2-5; CDR3 DNA: TGTGCCAGCAGCTTGCGGCTAGCGGGAGAAGAGACCCAGTACTTC; CDR3 protein: CASSLRLAGEETQYF
V gene: TRBV5-4; D gene: TRBD2; clone size: once; J gene: TRBJ2-7; CDR3 DNA: TGTGCCAGCAGCCCCGGACTAGCGGGAGCTGGCGAGGAATACTTC; CDR3 protein: CASSPGLAGAGEEYF
V gene: TRBV5-6; D gene: NA; clone size: NA; J gene: TRBJ1-2; CDR3 DNA: TGTGCCAGCAGCTTAGCTCTCACCATTAACTATGGCTACACCTTC; CDR3 protein: CASSLALTINYGYTF
V gene: TRBV6-5; D gene: NA; clone size: NA; J gene: TRBJ1-2; CDR3 DNA: TGTGCCAGCACTTATTCACGTCAGGGGAGTGGCTACACCTTC; CDR3 protein: CASTYSRQGSGYTF
V gene: TRBV6-5; D gene: NA; clone size: once; J gene: TRBJ1-1; CDR3 DNA: TGTGTCAGCAGTTACTTTAGGGGTTCGATGAACACTGAAGCTTTCTTT; CDR3 protein: CVSSYFRGSMNTEAFF
V gene: TRBV20-1; D gene: NA; clone size: many; J gene: TRBJ1-1; CDR3 DNA: TGCAGTGCTCTTCAGGAAGAAGCTTTCTTT; CDR3 protein: CSALQEEAFF
V gene: TRBV19; D gene: TRBD2; clone size: NA; J gene: TRBJ2-1; CDR3 DNA: TGTGCCAGTAATGCCGGACTAGCGGGAGGATACAATGAGCAGTTCTTC; CDR3 protein: CASNAGLAGGYNEQFF
V gene: TRBV4-1; D gene: NA; clone size: NA; J gene: TRBJ2-7; CDR3 DNA: TGCGTCAGCAGCCAGCAAGCGAGAGTCGATTACGAGCAGTACTTC; CDR3 protein: CVSSQQARVDYEQYF
V gene: TRBV24-1; D gene: NA; clone size: once; J gene: TRBJ2-1; CDR3 DNA: TGTACCACAAGTGAAGGTCCTCGAGTGTTATTGGAGCAGTTCTTC; CDR3 protein: CTTSEGPRVLLEQFF
V gene: TRBV14; D gene: NA; clone size: NA; J gene: TRBJ2-7; CDR3 DNA: TGTGCCAGCAGCCAAGGGGGAAGTGGGGAGCAGTACTTC; CDR3 protein: CASSQGGSGEQYF
V gene: TRBV9; D gene: NA; clone size: NA; J gene: TRBJ2-7; CDR3 DNA: TGTGCCAGCAGCGTAGGATCAGATAACGGAGTCTCCTACGAACAGTACTTC; CDR3 protein: CASSVGSDNGVSYEQYF
V gene: TRBV12-3/TRBV12-4; D gene: TRBD2; clone size: NA; J gene: TRBJ2-5; CDR3 DNA: TGTGCCACTAAGCGGGAGGTGGAAGAGACCCAGTACTTC; CDR3 protein: CATKREVEETQYF
V gene: TRBV4-1; D gene: NA; clone size: NA; J gene: TRBJ2-5; CDR3 DNA: TGCCCCAGCAGTCAAGTACAGGGCCCACAAGAGACCCAGTACTTC; CDR3 protein: CPSSQVQGPQETQYF
V gene: TRBV12-3/TRBV12-4; D gene: NA; clone size: NA; J gene: TRBJ2-1; CDR3 DNA: TGTGCCAGCAGTTCCTATAGGATCGTGATGGATAGCTCCTACAATGAGCTCTTCTTC; CDR3 protein: CASSSYRIVMDSSYNELFF
V gene: TRBV29-1; D gene: NA; clone size: NA; J gene: TRBJ2-6; CDR3 DNA: TGCAGCATTGTGGGGGGGCCGAGCTCTGGGACCAACGCCCTGACTTTC; CDR3 protein: CSIVGGPSSGTNALTF
V gene: TRBV28; D gene: NA; clone size: NA; J gene: TRBJ2-3; CDR3 DNA: TGTGCCACCAGTTCCTTAGGCGACAGTGGGACAGATACGCAGTATTTT; CDR3 protein: CATSSLGDSGTDTQYF
V gene: TRBV5-8; D gene: NA; clone size: NA; J gene: TRBJ1-5; CDR3 DNA: TGTGCCAGCAATCGTAGAGGCCACAATCAGCCCCAACATTTT; CDR3 protein: CASNRRGHNQPQHF
V gene: TRBV6-6; D gene: TRBD1; clone size: NA; J gene: TRBJ1-1; CDR3 DNA: TGTGTCAGCAGTTCCCCGACAGGGAGTAACACTGAACCTTTCTTT; CDR3 protein: CVSSSPTGSNTEPFF
V gene: TRBV6-6; D gene: TRBD1; clone size: NA; J gene: TRBJ2-1; CDR3 DNA: TGTGCCAGCAGTTACCACAGGGGAGTGTCCTACAATAAGCAGTTCTTC; CDR3 protein: CASSYHRGVSYNKQFF
V gene: TRBV7-3; D gene: NA; clone size: NA; J gene: TRBJ2-7; CDR3 DNA: TGTGCCAGCAGCTTAAAGGGGTCGTCCTACGAGCAGTACTTC; CDR3 protein: CASSLKGSSYEQYF
V gene: TRBV28; D gene: NA; clone size: once; J gene: TRBJ1-5; CDR3 DNA: TGTGCCAGCAACGACAGGATTGGCAATCGGCCCCAGCATTTT; CDR3 protein: CASNDRIGNRPQHF
V gene: TRBV20-1; D gene: NA; clone size: many; J gene: TRBJ1-3; CDR3 DNA: TGCAGTGCTTTCAGGGGAAACACCATATATTTT; CDR3 protein: CSAFRGNTIYF
V gene: TRBV20-1; D gene: NA; clone size: many; J gene: TRBJ2-3; CDR3 DNA: TGCAGTGCCCCTGGAGACACAGATACGCAGTATTTT; CDR3 protein: CSAPGDTDTQYF
V gene: TRBV20-1; D gene: NA; clone size: NA; J gene: TRBJ2-4; CDR3 DNA: TGCAGTGCTAGGGATGGGCAATGGGATGGCAAAAACACTCAGTACTTC; CDR3 protein: CSARDGQWDGKNTQYF
V gene: TRBV6-5; D gene: NA; clone size: medium-sized; J gene: TRBJ1-1; CDR3 DNA: TGTGCCAGCAGGGACGGGTACACTGAAGCTTTCTTT; CDR3 protein: CASRDGYTEAFF
V gene: TRBV28; D gene: NA; clone size: NA; J gene: TRBJ2-7; CDR3 DNA: TGTGCCAGCAGTTCCACCCCTAGCTGGAGAAGGTACGAGCAGCACTTC; CDR3 protein: CASSSTPSWRRYEQHF
V gene: TRBV6-5; D gene: NA; clone size: NA; J gene: TRBJ2-7; CDR3 DNA: TGTACCAGTCACTCGGGCAACTCCTACGAGCAGTACTTC; CDR3 protein: CTSHSGNSYEQYF
V gene: TRBV29-1; D gene: NA; clone size: NA; J gene: TRBJ1-1; CDR3 DNA: TGCAGCGCCAACAGGATGAAGACTGAAGCTATCTTT; CDR3 protein: CSANRMKTEAIF
V gene: TRBV10-3; D gene: TRBD1; clone size: NA; J gene: TRBJ2-7; CDR3 DNA: TGTGCCATCAGTGGGTCGGGACAGACTTACGAGCAGTACTTC; CDR3 protein: CAISGSGQTYEQYF
V gene: TRBV6-6; D gene: NA; clone size: NA; J gene: TRBJ2-3; CDR3 DNA: TGTGCCAGCAGGCATGAGGGACAATACACAGATACGCAGTATTTT; CDR3 protein: CASRHEGQYTDTQYF
V gene: TRBV29-1; D gene: TRBD1; clone size: NA; J gene: TRBJ2-2; CDR3 DNA: TGCAGTGCTGAGAGACAGGGGCGCATCGGGGAGCTGGTTTTT; CDR3 protein: CSAERQGRIGELVF
V gene: TRBV7-8; D gene: NA; clone size: NA; J gene: TRBJ1-2; CDR3 DNA: TGTGCCAGCAGCTTAGTAGACGGCAGGGACTCTGGTTACACCTTC; CDR3 protein: CASSLVDGRDSGYTF
V gene: TRBV5-1; D gene: TRBD2; clone size: many; J gene: TRBJ2-1; CDR3 DNA: TGCGCCAGCAGCCTACTAGCGCCTCAAGACAATGAGCAGTTCTTC; CDR3 protein: CASSLLAPQDNEQFF
V gene: TRBV20-1; D gene: NA; clone size: few; J gene: TRBJ2-1; CDR3 DNA: TGCAGTGCCGAGACGGTTTGGGGGCAGTTCTTC; CDR3 protein: CSAETVWGQFF
V gene: TRBV2; D gene: NA; clone size: NA; J gene: TRBJ1-5; CDR3 DNA: TGTGCCAGCAACGGGCAGCTAGATCAGCCCCAGCATTTT; CDR3 protein: CASNGQLDQPQHF
V gene: TRBV5-1; D gene: NA; clone size: NA; J gene: TRBJ2-1; CDR3 DNA: TGCGCAAGCGGCCCATTTTTCGACAGAGCCTACAATGAGCAGTTCTTC; CDR3 protein: CASGPFFDRAYNEQFF
V gene: TRBV20-1; D gene: TRBD2; clone size: many; J gene: TRBJ2-5; CDR3 DNA: TGCAGTGCTAGAGGGGGACTAGCGGTCCAAGAGACCCAGTACTTC; CDR3 protein: CSARGGLAVQETQYF